These 14 T cell receptor beta chains were sequenced from one sample in a study of blood T cells in healthy people across ages. A J-beta primer mix and a sample-barcoded 5' primer were used in a second PCR of roughly 7 to 12 cycles. TCRdb analysed the 5' RACE reads with MiXCR anew, one entry per CDR3 protein. Of 750,000 or so distinct CDR3 sequences detected, 20% to 25% appear once; the ten largest clones hold around 9.2%. A further study also used this sample, focusing on T cells of mothers and their children.

Source material: blood. The receptors stem from a boy aged 5-17 years in good health.

This clonotype has just a few counts. The chain employs TRBV3-1 and TRBJ1-1, with D perhaps TRBD1 (5 bases). Per the germline V gene, CDR1 is LGHDT and CDR2 is YNNKEL (reference sequence). The CDR3 runs to 14 residues. V lost 6 bases and J 3 bases, leaving 14 bases between the germline ends. The CDR3 coding sequence is TGTGCCAGCAGTAAAGCTGACAGCCACACTGAAGCTTTCTTT. This gives the protein CASSKADSHTEAFF.

The chain is built from TRBV9 and TRBJ2-5; TRBD2 agrees at 9 bases. V lost 2 bases to trimming and J lost 3 bases; unmatched junction nucleotides: 11. The CDR3 is made up of 17 amino acids. Germline lookup yields CDR1 SGDLS and CDR2 YYNGEE. The CDR3, as DNA: TGTGCCAGCAGCGTTGCTAGCGGGGCCCTACAGAAAGAGACCCAGTACTTC. It translates to CASSVASGALQKETQYF.

The sample holds a few counts of this clonotype. The rearrangement joins TRBV29-1 to TRBJ1-2; D unresolved. Germline V gene data show CDR1 as SQVTM and CDR2 as ANQGSEA. The CDR3 consists of 16 residues. V was trimmed by 0 bases and J by 3 bases, leaving 17 bases between them. The CDR3, as DNA: TGCAGCGTTGAAGATCTTTTGAGGGTCGGGGACTATGGCTACACCTTC. It specifies CSVEDLLRVGDYGYTF.

The V call is TRBV12-3 or TRBV12-4, the J call TRBJ2-5; D remains unclear. Trimming cost V 7 bases and J 4 bases, with 13 bases left between them. The CDR3 totals 13 residues. DNA of the CDR3: TGTGCCAGCACCATTAGCCATGCAGAGACCCAGTACTTC. Its protein product is CASTISHAETQYF.

This clonotype has a handful of counts. V is TRBV7-9 and J is TRBJ1-3; no clear D gene. V was clipped by 2 bases and J by 0 bases, with 8 bases between them. CDR1 is SEHNR and CDR2 is FQNEAQ in the germline V gene (reference sequence). The CDR3 totals 15 residues. CDR3: CASSLLQNSGNTIYF. The CDR3 region has the DNA TGTGCCAGCAGCTTATTACAGAACTCTGGAAACACCATATATTTT. Looking up the rest from reference TRBV7-9 and TRBJ1-3 gives the full variable domain: DTGVSQNPRHKITKRGQNVTFRCDPISEHNRLYWYRQTLGQGPEFLTYFQNEAQLEKSRLLSDRFSAERPKGSFSTLEIQRTEQGDSAMYLCASSLLQNSGNTIYFGEGSWLTVV.

This clonotype came up a few times. This chain links TRBV27 with TRBJ1-6; maybe TRBD1 (5 bases). Trimming cost V 5 bases and J 8 bases, with 16 bases left between them. The CDR3 totals 15 residues. The germline CDR1 and CDR2 sequences are MNHEY and SMNVEV (reference sequence). This chain's CDR3 is CASSVTGTDYSPLHF. The CDR3 region has the DNA TGTGCCAGCAGTGTAACCGGGACGGATTATTCACCCCTCCACTTT.

This clonotype has only a few counts. The limits of the CDR3 on the DNA are not certain, so only TCRdb's listed CDR3 is given. This chain connects TRBV27 to TRBJ2-2. With termini counted, the CDR3 has 12 amino acids. CDR1 is MNHEY, CDR2 SMNVEV, per germline (reference sequence). CDR3 sequence reads: CASSFGAGELFF.

The rearrangement uses TRBV27 and TRBJ1-5; no definite D call. The CDR3 spans 12 residues. CDR1 and CDR2 from the germline V gene are MNHEY and SMNVEV (reference sequence). Trimming left V 8 bases short and J 0 bases short, with 5 bases between. CDR3 bases: TGTGCCAGCGGGAGTAGCAATCAGCCCCAGCATTTT. This encodes CASGSSNQPQHF.

This clonotype was counted a few times. The V gene is TRBV29-1, the J gene TRBJ2-6; TRBD1 matches 8 bases. Germline V CDR1 and CDR2: SQVTM, ANQGSEA. V shed 3 bases and J 2 bases; nucleotides not matched to a gene: 6. This CDR3 spans 16 amino acids. The CDR3, as DNA: TGCAGCGTTGAGATGGCAGGGGGCCCTGGGGCCAACGTCCTGACTTTC. It translates to CSVEMAGGPGANVLTF.

The chain combines TRBV27 with TRBJ2-1; D could derive from TRBD1 or TRBD2 (5 bases each). V dropped 3 bases and J dropped 0 bases, with 15 bases sitting between them. The CDR3 spans 17 residues. Germline V lookup: CDR1 MNHEY, CDR2 SMNVEV (reference sequence). DNA of the CDR3: TGTGCCAGCAGTTTTGCATCTGGGGGTGGCTCCTACAATGAGCAGTTCTTC. As protein: CASSFASGGGSYNEQFF.

This clonotype was seen more than once but under ten times. The rearrangement links TRBV6-6 to TRBJ2-4, with TRBD1 identical over 7 bases. This CDR3 is built from 16 residues. Unmatched junction bases numbered 8, after V lost 6 bases and J lost 0 bases. Germline CDR1 is MNHNY and CDR2 is SVGAGI (reference sequence). The CDR3 DNA is TGTGCCAGCAGATCGGACAGGAACCTAGCCAAAAACATTCAGTACTTC. It is translated as CASRSDRNLAKNIQYF.

This clonotype was found a few times. The CDR3 DNA is TGTGCCAGCAGCAATAAAGGGGGCCCTACCCACGAGCAGTACTTC. It yields the protein CASSNKGGPTHEQYF. The chain employs TRBV21-1 and TRBJ2-7; the D segment call TRBD1 is taken from the table without a DNA check. TRBV21-1 is a listed pseudogene. The CDR3 contains 15 residues.

The chain couples TRBV9 to TRBJ2-5; a possible D gene is TRBD1 (5 bases). With the DNA end fitting TRBJ2-7 better, the J assignment may be wrong. CDR1 is SGDLS and CDR2 is YYNGEE in the germline V gene. CDR3 length: 16 amino acids. The CDR3, as DNA: TGTGCCAGCAGCGTAGCTCCTTCAGGGATTGGCTACGAGCAGTACTTC. This gives the protein CASSVAPSGIGYEQYF.

This clonotype occurred a few times. The chain recombines TRBV2 with TRBJ1-6, with a weak D call TRBD1 (5 bases). CDR3 size: 17 residues. CDR1 is SNHLY, CDR2 FYNNEI, per germline. V shed 1 base and J shed 6 bases, with 16 bases lying between them. The CDR3 region is CASSEERAGRGNSPLHF. In DNA form, the CDR3 reads TGTGCCAGCAGTGAAGAGAGGGCAGGGAGGGGTAATTCACCCCTCCACTTT.